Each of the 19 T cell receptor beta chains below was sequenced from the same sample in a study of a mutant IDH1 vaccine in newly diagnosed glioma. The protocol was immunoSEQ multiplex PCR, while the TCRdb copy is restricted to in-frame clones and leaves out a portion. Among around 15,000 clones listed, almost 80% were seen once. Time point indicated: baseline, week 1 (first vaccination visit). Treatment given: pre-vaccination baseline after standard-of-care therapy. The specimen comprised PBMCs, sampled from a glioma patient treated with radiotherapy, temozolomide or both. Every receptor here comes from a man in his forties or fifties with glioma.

The CDR3 sequence is CASSQTGPQETQYF. CDR3 coding DNA: TGCGCCAGCAGTCAGACAGGGCCCCAAGAGACCCAGTACTTC. J is TRBJ2-5 and V is TRBV10-2, with 7 nucleotides matching TRBD1. The CDR3 extends over 14 amino acids. The J segment lost 1 base and the V segment lost 5 bases, leaving 4 bases of the junction unmatched. Germline-derived CDR1 and CDR2 are WSHSY and SAAADI.

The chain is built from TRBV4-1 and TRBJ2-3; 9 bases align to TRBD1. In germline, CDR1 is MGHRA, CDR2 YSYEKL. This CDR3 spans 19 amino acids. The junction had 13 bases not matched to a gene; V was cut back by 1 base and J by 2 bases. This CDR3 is CASSQVTHRGLITTDTQYF. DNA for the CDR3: TGCGCCAGCAGCCAAGTGACCCACAGGGGGCTTATCACCACAGATACGCAGTATTTT.

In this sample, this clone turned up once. CDR3 sequence reads: CASHGAVTDTQYF. CDR3 DNA sequence: TGTGCCAGCCATGGGGCAGTCACAGATACGCAGTATTTT. This chain joins TRBV11-3 and TRBJ2-3; a weak D match, TRBD1 (5 bases). Trimming removed 8 bases at V and 2 bases at J, with 11 bases between. The CDR3 has 13 amino acids. Germline loops: CDR1 SGHNT, CDR2 YENEEA.

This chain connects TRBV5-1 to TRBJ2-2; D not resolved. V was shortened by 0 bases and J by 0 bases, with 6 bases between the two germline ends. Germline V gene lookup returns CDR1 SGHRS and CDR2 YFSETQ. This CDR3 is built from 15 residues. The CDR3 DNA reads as TGCGCCAGCAGCTTGGGGGCAGCGAACACCGGGGAGCTGTTTTTT. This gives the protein CASSLGAANTGELFF. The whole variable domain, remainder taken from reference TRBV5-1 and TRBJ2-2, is KAGVTQTPRYLIKTRGQQVTLSCSPISGHRSVSWYQQTPGQGLQFLFEYFSETQRNKGNFPGRFSGRQFSNSRSEMNVSTLELGDSALYLCASSLGAANTGELFFGEGSRLTVL.

The CDR3 region is CASSQDGRRSYNEQFF. Here the CDR3 DNA reads TGTGCCAGCAGCCAAGATGGTCGACGCTCCTACAATGAGCAGTTCTTC. V usage is TRBV14 and J usage is TRBJ2-1; D remains ambiguous. CDR3 length equals 16 residues. The germline gives CDR1 SGHDN, CDR2 FVKESK. V was cut by 0 bases and J by 0 bases, with 9 bases left in between.

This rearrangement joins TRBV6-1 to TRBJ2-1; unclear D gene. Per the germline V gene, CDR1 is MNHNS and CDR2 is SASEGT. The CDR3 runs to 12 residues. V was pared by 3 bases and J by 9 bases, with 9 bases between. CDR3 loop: CASSEGSGEQFF. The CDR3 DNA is TGTGCCAGCAGTGAGGGCTCGGGTGAGCAGTTCTTC.

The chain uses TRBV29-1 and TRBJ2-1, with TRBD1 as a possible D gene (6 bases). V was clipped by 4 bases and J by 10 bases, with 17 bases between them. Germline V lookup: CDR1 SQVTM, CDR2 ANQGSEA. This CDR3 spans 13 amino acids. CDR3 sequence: CSVGIQRGKEQFF. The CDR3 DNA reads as TGCAGCGTTGGTATTCAGAGGGGGAAAGAGCAGTTCTTC.

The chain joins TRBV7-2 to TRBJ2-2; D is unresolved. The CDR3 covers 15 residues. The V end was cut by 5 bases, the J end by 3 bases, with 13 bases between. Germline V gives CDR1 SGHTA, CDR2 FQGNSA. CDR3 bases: TGTGCCAGCAGCGTGTACGGTGGGGACACCGGGGAGCTGTTTTTT. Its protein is CASSVYGGDTGELFF.

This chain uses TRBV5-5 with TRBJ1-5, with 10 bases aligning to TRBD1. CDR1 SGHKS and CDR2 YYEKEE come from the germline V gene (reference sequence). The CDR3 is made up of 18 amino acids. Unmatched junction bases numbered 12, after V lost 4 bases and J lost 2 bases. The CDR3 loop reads CASSPGQGGVSGNQPQHF. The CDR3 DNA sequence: TGTGCCAGCAGCCCAGGACAGGGGGGAGTAAGTGGCAATCAGCCCCAGCATTTT.

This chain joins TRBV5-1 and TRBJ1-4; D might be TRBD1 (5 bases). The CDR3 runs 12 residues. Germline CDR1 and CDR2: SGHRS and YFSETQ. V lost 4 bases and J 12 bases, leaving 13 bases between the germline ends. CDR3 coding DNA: TGCGCCAGCAGCATCTTAGGGACGGAACTGTTTTTT. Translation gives CASSILGTELFF.

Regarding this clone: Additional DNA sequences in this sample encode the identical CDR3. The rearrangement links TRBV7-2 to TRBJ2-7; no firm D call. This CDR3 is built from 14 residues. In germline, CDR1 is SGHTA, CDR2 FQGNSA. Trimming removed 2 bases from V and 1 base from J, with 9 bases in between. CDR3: CASSLSSLSYEQYV. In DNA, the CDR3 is TGTGCCAGCAGCTTAAGTTCACTTTCCTACGAGCAGTACGTC.

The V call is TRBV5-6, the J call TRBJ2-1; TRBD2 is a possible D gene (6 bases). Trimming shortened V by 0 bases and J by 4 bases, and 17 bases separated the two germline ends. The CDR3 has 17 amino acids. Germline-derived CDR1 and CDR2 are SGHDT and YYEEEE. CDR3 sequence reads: CASSLAGSHGGYNEQFF. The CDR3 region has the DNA TGTGCCAGCAGCTTGGCAGGTTCACACGGGGGTTACAATGAGCAGTTCTTC.

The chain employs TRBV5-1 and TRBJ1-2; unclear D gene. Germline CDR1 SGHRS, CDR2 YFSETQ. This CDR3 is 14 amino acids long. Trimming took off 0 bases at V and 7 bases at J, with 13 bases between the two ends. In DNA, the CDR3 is TGCGCCAGCAGCTTGGGCTCCAACCCTCTTGGCTACACCTTC. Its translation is CASSLGSNPLGYTF. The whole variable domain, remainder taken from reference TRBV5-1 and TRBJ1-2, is KAGVTQTPRYLIKTRGQQVTLSCSPISGHRSVSWYQQTPGQGLQFLFEYFSETQRNKGNFPGRFSGRQFSNSRSEMNVSTLELGDSALYLCASSLGSNPLGYTFGSGTRLTVV.

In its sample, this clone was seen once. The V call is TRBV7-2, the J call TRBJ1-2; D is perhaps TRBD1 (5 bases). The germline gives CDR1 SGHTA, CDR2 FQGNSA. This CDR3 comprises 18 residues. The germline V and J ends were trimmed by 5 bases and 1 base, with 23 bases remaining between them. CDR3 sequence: CASSPQVFRDGINYGYTF. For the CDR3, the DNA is TGTGCCAGCAGCCCGCAGGTATTTAGGGACGGAATTAACTATGGCTACACCTTC.

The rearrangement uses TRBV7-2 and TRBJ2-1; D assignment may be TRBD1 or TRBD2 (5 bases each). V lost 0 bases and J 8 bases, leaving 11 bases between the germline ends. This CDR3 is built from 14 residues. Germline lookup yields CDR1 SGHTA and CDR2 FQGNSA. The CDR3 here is CASSLARLGDEQFF. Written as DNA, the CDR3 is TGTGCCAGCAGCTTAGCTAGGTTGGGGGATGAGCAGTTCTTC. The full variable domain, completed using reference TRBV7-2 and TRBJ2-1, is GAGVSQSPSNKVTEKGKDVELRCDPISGHTALYWYRQSLGQGLEFLIYFQGNSAPDKSGLPSDRFSAERTGGSVSTLTIQRTQQEDSAVYLCASSLARLGDEQFFGPGTRLTVL.

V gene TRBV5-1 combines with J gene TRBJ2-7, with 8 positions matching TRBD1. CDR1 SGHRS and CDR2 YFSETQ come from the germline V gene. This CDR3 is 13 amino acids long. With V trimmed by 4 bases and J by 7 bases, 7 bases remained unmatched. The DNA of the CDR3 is TGCGCCAGCAGCCCCACAGGGGGAGGTGAGCAGTACGTC. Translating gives CASSPTGGGEQYV.

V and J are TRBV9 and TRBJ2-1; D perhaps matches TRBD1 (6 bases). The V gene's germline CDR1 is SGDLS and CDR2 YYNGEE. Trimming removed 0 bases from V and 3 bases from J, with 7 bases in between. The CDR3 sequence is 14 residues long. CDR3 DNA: TGTGCCAGCAGCGTAGAGGACAGCTACAATGAGCAGTTCTTC. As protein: CASSVEDSYNEQFF.

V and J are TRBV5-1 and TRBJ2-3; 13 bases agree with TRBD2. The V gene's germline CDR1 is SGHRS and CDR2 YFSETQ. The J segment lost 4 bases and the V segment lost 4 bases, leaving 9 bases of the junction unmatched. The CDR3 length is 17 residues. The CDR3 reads CASSRLTSGGSSDTQYF. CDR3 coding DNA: TGCGCCAGCAGCCGACTGACTAGCGGGGGGTCCTCAGATACGCAGTATTTT.

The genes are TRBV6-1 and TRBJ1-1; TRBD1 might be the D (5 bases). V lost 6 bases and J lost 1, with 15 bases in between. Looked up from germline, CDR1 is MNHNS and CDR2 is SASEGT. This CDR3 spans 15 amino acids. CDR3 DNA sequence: TGTGCCAGCAGGACTAGTGTTACAGGGAACACTGAAGCTTTCTTT. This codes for CASRTSVTGNTEAFF.